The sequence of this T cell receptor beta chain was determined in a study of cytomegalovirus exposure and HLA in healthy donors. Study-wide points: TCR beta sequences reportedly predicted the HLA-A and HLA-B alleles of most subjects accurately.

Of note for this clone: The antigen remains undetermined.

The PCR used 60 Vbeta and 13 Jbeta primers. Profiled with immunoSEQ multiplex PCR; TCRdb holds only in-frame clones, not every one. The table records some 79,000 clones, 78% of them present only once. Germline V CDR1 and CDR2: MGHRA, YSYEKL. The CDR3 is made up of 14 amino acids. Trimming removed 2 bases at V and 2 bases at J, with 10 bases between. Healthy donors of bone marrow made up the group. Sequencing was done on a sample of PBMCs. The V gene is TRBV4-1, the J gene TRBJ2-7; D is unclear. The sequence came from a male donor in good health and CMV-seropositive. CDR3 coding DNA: TGCGCCAGCAGCCAAAGTGAGGTCGCCTACGAGCAGTACTTC. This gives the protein CASSQSEVAYEQYF.